Sequencing of this T cell receptor beta chain was carried out in a study of radiotherapy plus CTLA-4 blockade in lung cancer. V was shortened by 3 bases and J by 1 base, with 7 bases between the two germline ends. Per germline, CDR1 MNHNS and CDR2 SASEGT. This CDR3 is 13 amino acids long. The table came from immunoSEQ multiplex PCR; TCRdb's copy has only in-frame clones and leaves some out. The sample carries about 100,000 clones, about four fifths recorded once. With ipilimumab providing CTLA-4 blockade, focal radiation was administered to patients who had chemo-refractory metastatic non-small-cell lung cancer.

The TCR comes from a human donor with non-small cell lung cancer who had stable disease on radiotherapy plus ipilimumab. The V call is TRBV6-1, the J call TRBJ2-7; unclear D gene. This specimen consisted of peripheral blood, obtained from a patient treated with radiotherapy plus ipilimumab. The CDR3 DNA follows: TGTGCCAGCAGTGAGGCCCCTTCCTACGAGCAGTACTTC. This sequence encodes CASSEAPSYEQYF.